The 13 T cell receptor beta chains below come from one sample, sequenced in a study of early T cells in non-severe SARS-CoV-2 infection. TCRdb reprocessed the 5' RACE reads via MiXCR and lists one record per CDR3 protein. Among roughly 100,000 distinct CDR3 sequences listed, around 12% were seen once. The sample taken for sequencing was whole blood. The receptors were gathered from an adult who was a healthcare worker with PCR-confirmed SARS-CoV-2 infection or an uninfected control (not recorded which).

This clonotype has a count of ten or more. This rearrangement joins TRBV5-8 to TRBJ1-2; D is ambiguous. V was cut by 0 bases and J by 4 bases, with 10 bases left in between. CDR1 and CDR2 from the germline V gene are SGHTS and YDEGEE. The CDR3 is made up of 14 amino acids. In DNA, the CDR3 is TGTGCCAGCAGCTTGGTGGAGGGCCCCTATGGCTACACCTTC. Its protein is CASSLVEGPYGYTF.

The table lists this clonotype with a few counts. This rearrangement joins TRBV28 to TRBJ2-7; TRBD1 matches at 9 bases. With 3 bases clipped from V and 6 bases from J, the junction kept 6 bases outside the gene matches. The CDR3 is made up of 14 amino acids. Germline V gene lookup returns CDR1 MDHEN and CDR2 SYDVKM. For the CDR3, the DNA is TGTGCCAGCAGTTTGGGGACAGGGAACGCCGAGCAGTACTTC. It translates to CASSLGTGNAEQYF. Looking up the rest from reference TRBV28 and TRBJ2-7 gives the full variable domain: DVKVTQSSRYLVKRTGEKVFLECVQDMDHENMFWYRQDPGLGLRLIYFSYDVKMKEKGDIPEGYSVSREKKERFSLILESASTNQTSMYLCASSLGTGNAEQYFGPGTRLTVT.

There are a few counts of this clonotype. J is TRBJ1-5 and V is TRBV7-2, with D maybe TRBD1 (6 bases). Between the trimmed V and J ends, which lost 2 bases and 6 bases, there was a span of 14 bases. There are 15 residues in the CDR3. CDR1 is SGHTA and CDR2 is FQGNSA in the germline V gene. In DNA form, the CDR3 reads TGTGCCAGCAGCTTAAGGTCAGGGGATGGTCAGCCCCAGCATTTT. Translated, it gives CASSLRSGDGQPQHF.

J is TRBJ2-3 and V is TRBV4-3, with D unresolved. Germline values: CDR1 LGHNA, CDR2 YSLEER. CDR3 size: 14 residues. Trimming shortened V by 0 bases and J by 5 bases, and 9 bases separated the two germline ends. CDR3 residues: CASSQDLHGDTQYF. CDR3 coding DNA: TGCGCCAGCAGCCAAGATCTACACGGAGATACGCAGTATTTT.

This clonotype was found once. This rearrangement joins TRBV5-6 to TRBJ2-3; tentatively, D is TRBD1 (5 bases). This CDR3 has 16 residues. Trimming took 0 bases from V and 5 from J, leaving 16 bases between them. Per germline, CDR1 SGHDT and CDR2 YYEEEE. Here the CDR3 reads CASSLVDRGGEDTQYF. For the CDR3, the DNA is TGTGCCAGCAGCTTGGTCGACAGAGGCGGTGAAGATACGCAGTATTTT.

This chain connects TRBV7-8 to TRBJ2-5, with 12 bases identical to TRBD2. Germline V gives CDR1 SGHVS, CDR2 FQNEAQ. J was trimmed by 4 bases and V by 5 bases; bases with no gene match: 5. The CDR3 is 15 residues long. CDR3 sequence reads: CASSPTSGRRETQYF. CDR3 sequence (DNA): TGTGCCAGCAGCCCGACTAGCGGGAGACGAGAGACCCAGTACTTC.

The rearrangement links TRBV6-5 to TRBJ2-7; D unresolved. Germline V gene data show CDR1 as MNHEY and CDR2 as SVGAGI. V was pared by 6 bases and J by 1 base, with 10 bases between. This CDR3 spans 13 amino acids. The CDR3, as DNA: TGTGCCAGCAGCCCTAAGTCGTCCTACGAGCAGTACTTC. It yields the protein CASSPKSSYEQYF.

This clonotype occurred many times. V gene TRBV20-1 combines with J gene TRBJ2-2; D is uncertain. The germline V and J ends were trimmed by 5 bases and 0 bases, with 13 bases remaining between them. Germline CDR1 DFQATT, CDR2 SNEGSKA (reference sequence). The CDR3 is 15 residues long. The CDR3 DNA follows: TGCAGTGCTGAGCTCAGTAGTCCGAACACCGGGGAGCTGTTTTTT. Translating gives CSAELSSPNTGELFF.

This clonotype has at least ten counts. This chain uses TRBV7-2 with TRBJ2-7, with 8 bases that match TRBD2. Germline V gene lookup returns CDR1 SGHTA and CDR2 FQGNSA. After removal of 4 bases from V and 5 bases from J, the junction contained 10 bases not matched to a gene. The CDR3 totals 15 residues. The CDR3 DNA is TGTGCCAGCAGCTCGACTAGCGCGGGGTGGCACGAGCAGTACTTC. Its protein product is CASSSTSAGWHEQYF.

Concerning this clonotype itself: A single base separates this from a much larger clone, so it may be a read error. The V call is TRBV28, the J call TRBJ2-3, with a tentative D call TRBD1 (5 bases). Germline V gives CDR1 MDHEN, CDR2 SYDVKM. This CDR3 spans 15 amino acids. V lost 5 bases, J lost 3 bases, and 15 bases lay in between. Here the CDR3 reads CASSPRVKGTDTQYF. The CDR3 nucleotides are TGTGCCAGCAGTCCCAGGGTAAAAGGGACAGATACGCAGTATTTT.

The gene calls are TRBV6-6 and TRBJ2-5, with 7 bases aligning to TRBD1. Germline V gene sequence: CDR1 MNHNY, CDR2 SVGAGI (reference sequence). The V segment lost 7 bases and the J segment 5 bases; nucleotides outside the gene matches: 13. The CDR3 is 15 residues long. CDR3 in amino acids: CASTPDLGGLETQYF. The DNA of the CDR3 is TGTGCCAGCACCCCCGACCTAGGGGGCCTGGAGACCCAGTACTTC.

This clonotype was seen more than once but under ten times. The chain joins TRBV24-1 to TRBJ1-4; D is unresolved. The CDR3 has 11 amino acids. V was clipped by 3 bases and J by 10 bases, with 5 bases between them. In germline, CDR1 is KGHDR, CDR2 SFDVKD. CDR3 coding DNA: TGTGCCACCAGTGATGGGGTAAAACTGTTTTTT. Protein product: CATSDGVKLFF.

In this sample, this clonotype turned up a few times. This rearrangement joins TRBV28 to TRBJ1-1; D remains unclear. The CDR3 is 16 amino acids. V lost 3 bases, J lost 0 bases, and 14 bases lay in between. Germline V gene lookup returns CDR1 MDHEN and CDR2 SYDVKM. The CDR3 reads CASSFPGGRLNTEAFF. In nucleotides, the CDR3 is TGTGCCAGCAGTTTCCCCGGCGGCAGACTGAACACTGAAGCTTTCTTT.